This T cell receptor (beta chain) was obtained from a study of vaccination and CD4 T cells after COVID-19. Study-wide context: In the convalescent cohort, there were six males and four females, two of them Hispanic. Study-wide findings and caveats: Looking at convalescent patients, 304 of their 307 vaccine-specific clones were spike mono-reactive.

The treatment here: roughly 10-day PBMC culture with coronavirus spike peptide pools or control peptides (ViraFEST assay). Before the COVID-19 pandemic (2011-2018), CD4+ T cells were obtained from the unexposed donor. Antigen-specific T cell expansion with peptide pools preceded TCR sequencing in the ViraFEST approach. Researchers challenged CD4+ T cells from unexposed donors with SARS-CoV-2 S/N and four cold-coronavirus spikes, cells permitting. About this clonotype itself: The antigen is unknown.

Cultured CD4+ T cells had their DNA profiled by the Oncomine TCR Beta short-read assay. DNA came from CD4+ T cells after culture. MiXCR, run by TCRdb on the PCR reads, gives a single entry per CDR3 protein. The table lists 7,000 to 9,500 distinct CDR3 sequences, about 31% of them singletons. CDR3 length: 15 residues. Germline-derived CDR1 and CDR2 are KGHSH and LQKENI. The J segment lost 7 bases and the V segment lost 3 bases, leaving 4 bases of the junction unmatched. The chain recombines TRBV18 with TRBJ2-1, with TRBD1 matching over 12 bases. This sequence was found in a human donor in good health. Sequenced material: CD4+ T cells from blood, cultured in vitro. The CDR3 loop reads CASSPGTGGWNEQFF. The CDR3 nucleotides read TGTGCCAGCTCACCCGGGACAGGGGGCTGGAATGAGCAGTTCTTC.